This T cell receptor beta chain was recovered during a study of T cell responses to AZD1222 COVID-19 vaccine (dated by TCRdb to the early 2020s). Background on the whole study: TCR sequencing was performed for roughly 240 trial participants, of whom about 200 were given two doses of AZD1222 and approximately 25 were given two doses of MenACWY control vaccine. Trial participants were enrolled by age into 18-55, 56-69 and 70-plus year subgroups, with around 140, 26 and 57 TCR-sequenced participants respectively.

The time point label of this sample denotes: about 28 days (+/-7) after the second vaccine dose. AZD1222 recipients given second doses at about 4 weeks or at about 12 weeks were pooled, since spike-specific TCR depth and breadth were not found to differ between the two schedules. Vaccinee samples came from UK trials COV001 and COV002, including a single-blind randomized controlled phase 2/3 trial of AZD1222 (ChAdOx1 nCoV-19) in healthy adults. For TCRbeta chain sequencing, PBMC samples were collected from trial participants at day 0 and at day 28 after the second dose. The study at large found these results: Participants were mostly white British and included more females than males, and it was suggested by the authors that clonal diversity may have been underestimated. Reportedly, almost half of the unique spike-specific TCRs recognized epitopes lying outside the regions that are mutated in the B.1.351 and B.1.1.7 variants. The 56-69-year group was small, and its depth increase did not reach significance, likely because of low power. Conclusions about previously exposed vaccinees are limited because only six or seven AZD1222 recipients were SARS-CoV-2 seropositive at baseline. Because no day 14 peak-response samples were available, repertoires were characterized only after the peak T cell response. CD4 TCRs associated with the vaccine covered the entire spike protein, and the dominant responses were in regions 160-218 and 743-854. After two AZD1222 doses, both the breadth and the depth of spike-specific TCRs were significantly higher than at day 0 and than in MenACWY recipients.

The CDR3, from cysteine to phenylalanine, totals 15 residues. Only the CDR3 region is kept as DNA, spanning 45 bases read in frame from base 1. CDR1 is given as LGHNA and CDR2 as YSLEER, both from the germline V gene. Ends trimmed: V by 6 bases, J by 5 bases; bases unmatched to a gene: 10. This clone was picked up one time. Its antigen target is currently unknown. Base quality data are lacking; no much larger clone is found one base away. The CDR3 regions of human TCRbeta chains were analyzed by immunosequencing. Regarding the original processing steps: TCRs in the repertoires were matched against a reference library of SARS-CoV-2-specific TCRs that had been generated with the MIRA antigen-specificity platform. Breadth meant the fraction of unique TCRs that were SARS-CoV-2-associated, whereas depth meant the fraction of total T cells that were SARS-CoV-2-associated. Using the MIRA data, every spike-specific TCR was mapped to the spike region that the TCR reacted to and assigned to either a CD4 or a CD8 class. Log10-transformed breadth and depth values were compared by one-way ANOVA with Sidak's multiple comparisons tests. Drawn from immuneACCESS, this table holds only the in-frame rearrangements with V and J called that TCRdb kept. Clones are partly lost; checked studies trace under half to an unresolved V gene and leave the rest unexplained. Clonal size and the V and J genes are those of that table, whereas D and trimming came from the DNA. In this sample the table shows 91,000 or so clones, approximately 90% of which occur a single time. The ten biggest clones cover 3.1% of the sample.

The sequencing here drew on peripheral blood, taken 28 days after the second AZD1222 dose. This TCR was recovered from an adult who received the AZD1222 COVID-19 vaccine. The chain links TRBV4-3 with TRBJ2-5, with 9 bases aligning to TRBD2. CDR3 region: CASSLLAGGVETQYF. The DNA reads as follows: TGCGCCAGCAGTCTCCTGGCGGGGGGGGTGGAGACCCAGTACTTC.